This entry describes one T cell receptor (beta chain). There is no known antigen for this receptor. The cohort was made up of about 610 healthy bone marrow donors. At the time of sampling, all cohort members were nominally healthy, though unrecorded immune exposures were likely present. The donor was CMV seropositive and was included in the group of 250 to 300 seropositive cohort members. A peripheral blood sample was provided by each donor, and peripheral blood mononuclear cells were used for TCR beta sequencing. Genomic DNA extraction from the blood cell samples was performed with the Qiagen DNeasy Blood Extraction Kit. These data originate in a study of cytomegalovirus exposure and HLA in healthy donors (dated by TCRdb to the late 2010s). In the study overall: In an earlier analysis of 450 to 750 of the donors, around 300 Gb of sequence data and 100 million or so unique TCR beta sequences from approximately 180 million T cells were reported. Around 320 gigabases of sequencing data and 80 million or so unique TCR sequences were included in an early release covering about 620 HLA-typed donors. Of the approximately 400 genotyped donors, approximately 83% fell in the genetic ancestry cluster associated with self-reported Caucasian donors. The aim of the study was to test whether cataloging public T cell receptors could identify signatures of past pathogen exposure. The study profiled the T cell repertoires of around 700 subjects by immunosequencing and related them to cytomegalovirus serostatus. Along with the approximately 700-subject first cohort, a separate validation cohort of over a hundred different subjects was used. The study combined high-throughput TCR immunosequencing, statistical association of individual TCRs with disease status, and machine learning to predict cytomegalovirus infection status. A later analysis re-analyzed previously published TCR beta repertoires from about 730 donors and added high-resolution HLA genotyping to study TCR occurrence patterns. Rather than using new phenotypic data, the later analysis identified candidate immune exposures from TCR beta sequences and from how often those sequences occurred across donors. In an earlier analysis of a few hundred of the donors, high-throughput TCR beta sequencing was used to judge whether each TCR beta V gene segment behaved as functional or pseudogenic. Donor age, sex, ethnicity and CMV serostatus were collected together with the repertoire data. In a later genetic analysis, genome-wide SNP genotypes for about 60% of the 666 donors were used, and that subset was treated as a discovery cohort. Every repertoire in the discovery cohort had been generated on one and the same sequencing platform. HLA typing covered class I and class II loci at four-digit resolution. Typing coverage varied by locus: roughly 629-640 donors for A, B, C, DRB1 and DQB1; some 520 for DQA1; about 590 for DPA1; around 490 for DPB1. Roughly 5 DR-DQ haplotypes were handled as single units for association and clustering, since linkage in the cohort was strong. Among a few hundred genotyped donors of the cohort, an average of approximately 230,000 unique TCR beta nucleotide sequences were sequenced per donor, roughly 20% of them non-productive. Overall study outcomes, separate from this receptor: In a later genetic analysis, fewer N-insertions in productive TCRs were reported among donors in an Asian-associated ancestry cluster than the roughly 700-donor mean. V-gene and J-gene trimming of TCR beta chains was associated with a missense DCLRE1C variant in a later genetic analysis, and the association was replicated in an independent cohort. Approximately 18 rarely observed V segments, including chromosome 9 orphons, were excluded from the earlier analysis of 550 to 700 of the donors because counts were too low. Presence/absence analyses assumed roughly uniform sequencing depth across donors, an assumption that may not hold. In a later analysis, most CMV-associated TCR beta chains were found to appear HLA-restricted, with HLA associations seemingly driven largely by CMV exposure. In a later analysis, HLA-associated TCR beta chains were found to be more clonally expanded and to have lower generation probabilities than equally common non-associated chains. Linkage disequilibrium might explain the correlated functional status among segregating V segments, but an unknown experimental factor could not be ruled out. The authors suggested that the approach could potentially be extended to other disease states and immunological phenotypes. In the study, approximately 160 TCR beta chains were listed as associated with cytomegalovirus. Broadly in line with IMGT annotations, most TCR beta V segments showed up in productive rearrangements about 87% or about 30% of the time in an earlier analysis of several hundred of the donors. Only TCR beta chains were sequenced in this cohort, and the absence of alpha or paired-chain data limited detectable features. Several of the top co-occurrence clusters appeared to be linked to parvovirus B19, influenza, CMV and Epstein-Barr virus, according to a later analysis. Some IMGT-functional V segments, including TRBV6-2 and TRBV6-3, could not be distinguished by the 87-base-pair reads and were therefore excluded. Most TCR sequences were seen in very few donors, while some public TCRs were found in many individuals. In a later analysis, more than 15,000 TCR beta sequences were associated with specific HLA alleles at a false discovery rate of 0.05. According to a later analysis, TCR association rates differed among HLA loci, with DRB1 alleles showing the most associated TCRs and HLA-C alleles showing the fewest. In vitro tests confirmed that a few of the cytomegalovirus-associated TCR beta chains recognize cytomegalovirus antigens. Because HLA typing was unavailable for some donors at each locus, only the typed subset was used in association tests. A cluster of highly shared sequence variants was judged likely to represent a technical artifact of the sequencing pipeline. The classifier was reported to diagnose cytomegalovirus status with high specificity and sensitivity in both the original and validation cohorts. The only immune exposure information available for the cohort was CMV serostatus. A further reported finding was that TCR beta sequences accurately predicted the HLA-A and HLA-B alleles for most subjects in the first cohort. Strong co-occurrence of HLA alleles, especially DR and DQ, made assigning TCR associations to individual alleles difficult.

CDR1 and CDR2 are read off the germline V gene as LGHNA and YNFKEQ. Clipping removes 3 bases from V and 8 bases from J, with 10 as the unmatched junction base count. The CDR3 holds 16 amino acids from the cysteine to the phenylalanine. Solely the CDR3 DNA is kept, with 48 bases framed from the first base. To prepare the library, the immunoSEQ multiplex PCR assay was applied. For the multiplex PCR, a mixture combining 60 forward primers for TCR Vbeta segments and 13 reverse primers for TCR Jbeta segments was used. The CDR3 region of rearranged TCR beta genes was amplified from genomic DNA by a multiplex PCR assay. Amplified TCR beta libraries were sequenced as 87-base-pair reads on the Illumina HiSeq System. For the original study's pipeline: Across the 670 or so repertoires, a later analysis counted about 81 million unique TCR beta chains, roughly 11 million of which were shared by at least two donors. Raw reads were error-corrected and collapsed into unique sequences by a nearest-neighbor algorithm in which closely related sequences were merged to remove PCR and sequencing errors. CDR3 sequences were aligned to IMGT reference sequences to assign V, D and J gene segments. For a sequence to be retained, a match of at least six nucleotides to both a V gene segment and a J gene segment was required. A rearrangement was called productive if the CDR3 had no stop codons and remained in frame with V and J, and every other rearrangement was called non-productive. CDR3 was defined by IMGT convention, running from the second conserved V-encoded cysteine to the conserved J-encoded phenylalanine. The earlier analysis of approximately 500 of the donors excluded sequences that lacked an unambiguous match to a single V gene segment. An earlier analysis of fewer than 750 of the donors classified V segments as functional when productive rearrangements were above 56.7% and as segregating when the standard deviation between donors was above 5%. A statistical classification framework was developed to diagnose cytomegalovirus status using the catalog of TCR beta chain sequences. In a later analysis, V and J genes were assigned by comparing TCR nucleotide sequences against IMGT/GENE-DB human TR gene sequences. The TCRdist pipeline was used in a later analysis to assign CDR3 sequences and most-parsimonious VDJ recombination scenarios. In a later analysis, each TCR beta chain was defined by its CDR3 amino acid sequence together with its V-gene family, and reads without a unique V-gene family were excluded. A later analysis removed several hundred highly shared, low-generation-probability nucleotide sequences to deal with suspected cross-contamination and a sequencing artifact. In a later analysis, a clonal expansion index for each public chain was calculated from normalized within-repertoire ranks of inferred template counts. Generation probabilities in a later analysis came from a VDJ recombination model fitted to out-of-frame rearrangements, and those results were checked against IGoR. Hypergeometric tests were used in a later analysis to score TCR-TCR, TCR-HLA and TCR-CMV co-occurrence, with a repertoire-size bias correction applied to the TCR pairs. False discovery rates were estimated in a later analysis by permuting HLA or CMV assignments 20 times. In a later analysis, co-occurring TCRs were grouped with DBSCAN, and TCRdist sequence similarity was added when clustering was performed within HLA-allele-positive subsets. Repertoires with fewer than 30,000 or more than 120,000 public chains were left out of co-occurrence clustering, as were roughly five repertoires with anomalous nucleotide sharing. What TCRdb holds here is the immuneACCESS table cut down to in-frame rearrangements. Part of the clones is not present; checked against another copy, under half of the missing clones reflect an unresolved V gene, and the others are unexplained. V and J calls and clone size follow that table, whereas D and trimming were derived from the DNA. The sample table holds roughly 200,000 clones. The ten largest clones add up to around 1.1% of the sample.

This sequence was found in a girl aged 2-9 years in good health and CMV-seropositive. The receptor chain draws on TRBV4-2 and TRBJ2-1; 10 bases in the junction line up with TRBD2. Sequenced material: PBMCs. The CDR3 here reads CASSQEAASGRDEQFF. The base sequence is TGTGCCAGCAGCCAGGAGGCGGCTAGCGGGAGAGATGAGCAGTTCTTC.